This TCR beta chain originates from a study of control samples from healthy donors and cancer patients. Profiling relied on immunoSEQ multiplex PCR, and the TCRdb table lists in-frame clones only, not all of them. The sample lists some 170,000 clones; approximately 94% were seen once. The germline V gene has CDR1 LGHDT and CDR2 YNNKEL (reference sequence). CDR3 length: 14 residues. The germline V and J ends were trimmed by 4 bases and 2 bases, with 9 bases remaining between them. The V and J genes are TRBV3-1 (or the pseudogene TRBV3-2) and TRBJ2-1, with D possibly called TRBD1 or TRBD2 (5 bases each). Sequences were obtained from PBMCs. This clonotype was sampled from a man aged 55 to 70 with colorectal cancer. CDR3 protein: CASSPRDPYNEQFF. In nucleotides, the CDR3 is TGTGCCAGCAGCCCCCGGGACCCCTACAATGAGCAGTTCTTC.